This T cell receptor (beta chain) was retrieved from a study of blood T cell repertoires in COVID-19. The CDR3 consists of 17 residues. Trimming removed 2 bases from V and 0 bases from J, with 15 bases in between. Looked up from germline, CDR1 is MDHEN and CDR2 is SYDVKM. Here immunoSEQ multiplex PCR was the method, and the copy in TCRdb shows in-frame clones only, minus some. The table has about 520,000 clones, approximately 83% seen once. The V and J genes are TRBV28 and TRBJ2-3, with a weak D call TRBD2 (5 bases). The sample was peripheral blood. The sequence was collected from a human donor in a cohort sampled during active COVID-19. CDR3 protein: CASSLVVDYSSTDTQYF. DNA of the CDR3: TGTGCCAGCAGTTTAGTAGTAGACTATTCAAGCACAGATACGCAGTATTTT.